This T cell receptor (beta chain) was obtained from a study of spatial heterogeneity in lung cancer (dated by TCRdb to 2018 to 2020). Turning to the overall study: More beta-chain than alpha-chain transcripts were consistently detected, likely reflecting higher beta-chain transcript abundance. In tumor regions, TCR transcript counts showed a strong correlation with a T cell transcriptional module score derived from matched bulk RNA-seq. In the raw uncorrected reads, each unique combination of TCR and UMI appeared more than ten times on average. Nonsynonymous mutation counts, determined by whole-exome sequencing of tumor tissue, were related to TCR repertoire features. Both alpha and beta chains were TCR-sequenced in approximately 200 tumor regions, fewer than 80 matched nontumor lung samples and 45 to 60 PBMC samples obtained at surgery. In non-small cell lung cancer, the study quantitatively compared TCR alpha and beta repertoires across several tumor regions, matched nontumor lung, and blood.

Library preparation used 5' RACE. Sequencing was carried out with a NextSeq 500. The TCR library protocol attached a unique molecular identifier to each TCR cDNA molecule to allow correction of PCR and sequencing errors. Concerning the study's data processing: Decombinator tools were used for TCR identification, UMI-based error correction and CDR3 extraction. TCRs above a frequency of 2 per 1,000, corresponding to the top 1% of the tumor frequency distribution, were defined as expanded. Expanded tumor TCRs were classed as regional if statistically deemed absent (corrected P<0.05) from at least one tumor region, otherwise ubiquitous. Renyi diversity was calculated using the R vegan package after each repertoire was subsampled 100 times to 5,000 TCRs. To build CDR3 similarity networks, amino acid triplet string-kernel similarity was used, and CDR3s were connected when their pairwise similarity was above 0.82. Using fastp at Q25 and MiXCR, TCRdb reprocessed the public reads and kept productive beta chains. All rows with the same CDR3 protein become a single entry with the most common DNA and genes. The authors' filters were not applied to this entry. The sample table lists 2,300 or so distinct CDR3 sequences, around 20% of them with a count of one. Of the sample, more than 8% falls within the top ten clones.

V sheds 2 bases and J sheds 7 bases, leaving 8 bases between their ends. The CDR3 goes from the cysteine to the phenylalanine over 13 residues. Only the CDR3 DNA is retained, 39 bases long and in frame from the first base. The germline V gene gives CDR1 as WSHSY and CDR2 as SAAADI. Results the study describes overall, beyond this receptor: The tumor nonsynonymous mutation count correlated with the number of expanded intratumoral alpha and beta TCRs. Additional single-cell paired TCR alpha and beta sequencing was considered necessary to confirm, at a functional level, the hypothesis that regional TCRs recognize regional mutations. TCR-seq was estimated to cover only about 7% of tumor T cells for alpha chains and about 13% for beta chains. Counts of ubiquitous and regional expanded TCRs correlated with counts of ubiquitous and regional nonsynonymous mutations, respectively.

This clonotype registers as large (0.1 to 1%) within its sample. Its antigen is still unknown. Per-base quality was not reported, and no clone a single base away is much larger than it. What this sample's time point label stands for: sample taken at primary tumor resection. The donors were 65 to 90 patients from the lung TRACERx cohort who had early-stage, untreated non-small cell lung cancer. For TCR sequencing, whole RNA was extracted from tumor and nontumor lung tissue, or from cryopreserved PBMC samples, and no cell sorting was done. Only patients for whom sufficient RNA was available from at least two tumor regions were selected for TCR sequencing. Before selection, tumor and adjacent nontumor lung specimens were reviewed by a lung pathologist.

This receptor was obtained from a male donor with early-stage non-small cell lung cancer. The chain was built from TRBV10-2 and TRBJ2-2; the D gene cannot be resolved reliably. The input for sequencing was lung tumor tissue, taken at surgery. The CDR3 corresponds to CASSEPWGGELFF. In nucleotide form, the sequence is TGCGCCAGCAGTGAGCCGTGGGGCGGGGAGCTGTTTTTT.